This TCR beta chain was recorded in a study of shared clonotypes between healthy human individuals. Turning to the study itself: Per-donor plates numbered three CD4 naive, three CD4 memory, two CD8 naive and one CD8 memory. Study-level findings and limits: The genetic and exposure-history diversity represented was limited by few donors. On the whole, naive subsets had larger estimated richness than memory subsets had.

Worth noting for this clone: Its cognate antigen is unknown.

TCRdb's table, derived via immunoSEQ multiplex PCR, lists solely in-frame clones and lacks some. The data show around 2.5 million clones, with approximately 93% seen just once and approximately 0.35% held by the top ten. V lost 3 bases, J lost 4 bases, and 21 bases lay in between. The germline V gene has CDR1 MNHEY and CDR2 SMNVEV (reference sequence). The CDR3 runs 17 residues. This chain connects TRBV27 to TRBJ1-2; the D gene is possibly TRBD1 (5 bases). The sequence derives from a man younger than 30 in good health. Some clones in this sample may be carry-over from other donors' samples. The sample consisted of naive CD4+ T cells from PBMCs. Subset denoted: CD45RA+ positively selected. CDR3 residues: CASSFRLTPGFAYGYTF. The CDR3 DNA is TGTGCCAGCAGTTTCCGCTTAACTCCAGGGTTCGCCTATGGCTACACCTTC.